This TCR beta chain was sequenced in a study of blood T cell repertoires in COVID-19. About the study: COVID-19 samples from acute and convalescent phases originated in the United States, Italy and Spain.

The authors' processing: Counts of nucleated cells, estimated from reference gene primer amplification, were obtained. Repertoires were generated with immunoSEQ multiplex PCR, while TCRdb's copy carries only in-frame clones and drops some. V and J calls and clone size follow that table, whereas D and trimming were derived from the DNA. This sample carries approximately 250,000 clones, about 89% of them seen once, and the ten largest clones take around 9%. V was cut by 8 bases and J by 0 bases, with 10 bases left in between. Germline assignment: CDR1 MNHEY and CDR2 SMNVEV (reference sequence). The CDR3 is 14 amino acids.

This clonotype was obtained from a man in his forties or fifties with active or convalescent COVID-19. The chain uses TRBV27 and TRBJ2-2, with no clear D. The sequenced sample consisted of peripheral blood. The CDR3 region has the DNA TGTGCCAGCGCGAAAGATACGAACACCGGGGAGCTGTTTTTT. This translates into CASAKDTNTGELFF.